This section outlines one TCR beta chain sequence together with its context. The CDR3 length is 15 residues. Trimming took 4 bases from V and 0 from J, leaving 16 bases between them. Germline loops: CDR1 GTSNPN, CDR2 SVGIG (reference sequence). One entry per CDR3 protein results from TCRdb running MiXCR on the PCR reads. The sample lists over 300,000 distinct CDR3 sequences, 24% occurring once. This record comes from a study of molecular identifiers for immune sequencing clone quantification. The origin of this receptor is a human donor in good health. Some libraries in this study had Jurkat cell RNA spiked in. Sequencing was performed on naive CD8+ T cells from blood, with Jurkat cell RNA spiked in. The subset was: FACS-sorted CD8+CD4-CCR7+CD45RA+ naive T cells. The chain employs TRBV30 and TRBJ2-7; D is possibly TRBD1 (6 bases). The CDR3 DNA sequence: TGTGCCTGGAACCCCAGGGGCCAAAGCTCCTACGAGCAGTACTTC. Protein sequence: CAWNPRGQSSYEQYF.